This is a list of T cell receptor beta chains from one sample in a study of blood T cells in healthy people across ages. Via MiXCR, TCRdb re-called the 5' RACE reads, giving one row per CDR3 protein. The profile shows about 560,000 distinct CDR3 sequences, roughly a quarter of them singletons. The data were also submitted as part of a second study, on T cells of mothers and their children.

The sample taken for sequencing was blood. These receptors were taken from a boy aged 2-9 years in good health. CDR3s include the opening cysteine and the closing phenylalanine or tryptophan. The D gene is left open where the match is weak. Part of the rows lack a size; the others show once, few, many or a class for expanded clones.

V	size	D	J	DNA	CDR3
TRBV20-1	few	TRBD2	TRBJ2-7	TGCAGTGCCATAGCGGGAGGGCCCCGCGAGCAGTACTTC	CSAIAGGPREQYF
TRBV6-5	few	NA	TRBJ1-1	TGTGCCAGCAGGTACCTGGGGAACACTGAAGCTTTCTTT	CASRYLGNTEAFF
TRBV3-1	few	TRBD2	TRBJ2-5	TGTGCCAGCAGCCATGGACTAGCGGGAGAAGAGACCCAGTACTTC	CASSHGLAGEETQYF
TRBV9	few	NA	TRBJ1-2	TGTGCCAGCAGCCGGACAGAACGATCTAACTATGGCTACACCTTC	CASSRTERSNYGYTF
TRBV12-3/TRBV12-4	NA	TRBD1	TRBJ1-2	TGTGCCAGCAGTGGACAGGGACCTGGCTACACCTTC	CASSGQGPGYTF
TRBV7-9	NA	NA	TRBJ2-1	TGTGCCAGCAGCTTCGGCAACAATGAGCAGTTCTTC	CASSFGNNEQFF
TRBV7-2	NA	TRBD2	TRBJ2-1	TGTGCCAGCAGCTCGACTAGCGGGAGGGCGTTAAATGAGCAGTTCTTC	CASSSTSGRALNEQFF
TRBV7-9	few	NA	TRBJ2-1	TGTGCCAGCAGCCCCAGAGGCCACTCCTACAATGAGCAGTTCTTC	CASSPRGHSYNEQFF
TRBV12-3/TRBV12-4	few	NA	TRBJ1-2	TGTGCCAGCAGTTTAGGCCCGGGGGGCTACACCTTC	CASSLGPGGYTF
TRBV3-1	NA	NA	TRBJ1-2	TGTGCCAGCAGCCGCACGGGCTCAGGCTTAGCTAACTATGGCTACACCTTC	CASSRTGSGLANYGYTF
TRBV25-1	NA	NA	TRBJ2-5	TGTGCCAGCAGTGTAGGGGTGGACAGATCGGAGACCCAGTACTTC	CASSVGVDRSETQYF
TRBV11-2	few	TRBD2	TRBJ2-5	TGTGCCAGCAGCTTGGCTAGCGGGGGGTCAGAGACCCAGTACTTC	CASSLASGGSETQYF
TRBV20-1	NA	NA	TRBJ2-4	TGCAGTGCTTTAGGCGGATACAATGGGGCGAGGAACATTCAGTACTTC	CSALGGYNGARNIQYF
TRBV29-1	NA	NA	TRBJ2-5	TGCAGTGGAAATACCTGGGAGGACCAAGAGACCCAGTACTTC	CSGNTWEDQETQYF
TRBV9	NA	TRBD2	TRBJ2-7	TGTGCCAGCAGCCCGAGCGGGACTCACAACGAGCAGTACTTC	CASSPSGTHNEQYF
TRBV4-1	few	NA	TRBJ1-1	TGCGCCAGCAGCCAAGATCGTAGGGCTTTCTTT	CASSQDRRAFF
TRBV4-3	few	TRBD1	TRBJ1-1	TGCGCCAGCAGCCGAGACAGGGGGTCGAACACTGAAGCTTTCTTT	CASSRDRGSNTEAFF
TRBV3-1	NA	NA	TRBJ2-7	TGTGCCAGCAGCCAAGATCGAGGTGAGGTACACTCCTACGAGCAGTACTTC	CASSQDRGEVHSYEQYF
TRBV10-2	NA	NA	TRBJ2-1	TGCGCCAGCAGTGAGCCCCCATGGGGTGGGCACAATGAGCAGTTCTTC	CASSEPPWGGHNEQFF
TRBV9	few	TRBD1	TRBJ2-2	TGTGCCAGCAGCGCCGGACAGGCTCCAGGGGAGCTGTTTTTT	CASSAGQAPGELFF
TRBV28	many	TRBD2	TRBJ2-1	TGTGCCAGCAGCTTAGGGACTAGCGGGAGTAATGAGCAGTTCTTC	CASSLGTSGSNEQFF
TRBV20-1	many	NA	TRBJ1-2	TGCAGTGCTAGAGAACAGGGAACCTATGGCTACACCTTC	CSAREQGTYGYTF
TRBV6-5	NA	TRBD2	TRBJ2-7	TGTGCCAGCAGCTTGGCGGCTAGCGGGAGCTACGAGCAGTACTTC	CASSLAASGSYEQYF
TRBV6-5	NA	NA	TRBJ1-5	TGTGCCAGCAGTTACGATGGATCCGGCGATCAGCCCCAGCATTTT	CASSYDGSGDQPQHF
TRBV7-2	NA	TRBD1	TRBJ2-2	TGTGCCAGCAGCTTATGGACAGGAATCAACACCGGGGAGCTGTTTTTT	CASSLWTGINTGELFF
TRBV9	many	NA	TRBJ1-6	TGTGCCAGCAGCGTAGCGAGTGAGAATTCACCCCTCCACTTT	CASSVASENSPLHF
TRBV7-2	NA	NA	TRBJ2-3	TGTGCCAGCAGCTTGGTCAGCGGAGCCACAGATACGCAGTATTTT	CASSLVSGATDTQYF
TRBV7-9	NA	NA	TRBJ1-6	TGTGCCAGCAGCGGACAGATATCACCCCTCCACTTT	CASSGQISPLHF
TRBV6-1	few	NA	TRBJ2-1	TGTGCCAGCAGTGAAGCGGGCGGGGTGCAGTTCTTC	CASSEAGGVQFF
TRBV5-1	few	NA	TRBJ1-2	TGCGCCAGCAGCTCGAGGGGAGATTTGGCTGGGACCTTC	CASSSRGDLAGTF
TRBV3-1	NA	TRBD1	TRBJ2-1	TGTGCCAGCAGCCAACGTTCCGGGACAGGGGGCGGTGAGCAGTTCTTC	CASSQRSGTGGGEQFF
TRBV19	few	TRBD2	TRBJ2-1	TGTGCCAGTAGTATCGGCGGGGGGTTTCAAGTTGAGCAGTTCTTC	CASSIGGGFQVEQFF
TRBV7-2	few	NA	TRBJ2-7	TGTGCCAGCAGCCTCCTGACCTACGAGCAGTACTTC	CASSLLTYEQYF
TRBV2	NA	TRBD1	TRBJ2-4	TGTGCCAGCAGGGGGGGACAGGGCAGAGGGAACATTCAGTACTTC	CASRGGQGRGNIQYF
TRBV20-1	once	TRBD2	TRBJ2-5	TGCAGTGCTCGACTCCCCTCTAGCGGGAGCCAAGAGACCCAGTACTTC	CSARLPSSGSQETQYF
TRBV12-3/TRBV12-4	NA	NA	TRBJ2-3	TGTGCCAGCAGGTCCGGGGGAGTTCGTACAGATACGCAGTATTTT	CASRSGGVRTDTQYF
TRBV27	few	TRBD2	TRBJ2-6	TGTGCCAGCTCAGGGTTGGCTAGCGGGAGCACTTCTGGGGCCAACGTCCTGACTTTC	CASSGLASGSTSGANVLTF
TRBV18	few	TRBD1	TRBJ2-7	TGTGCCAGCTCAGACGGACAGGGGACCTACGAGCAGTACTTC	CASSDGQGTYEQYF
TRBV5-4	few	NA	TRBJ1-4	TGTGCCAGCAGCTTGTTCGGCGTACGAAATGAAAAACTGTTTTTT	CASSLFGVRNEKLFF
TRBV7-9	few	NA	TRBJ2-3	TGTGCCAGCAGCCGGCTAGCAGGGACCACAGATACGCAGTATTTT	CASSRLAGTTDTQYF
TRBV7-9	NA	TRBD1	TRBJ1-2	TGTGCCAGCAGCCCCTCGGACAGGTGGAATGGCTACACCTTC	CASSPSDRWNGYTF
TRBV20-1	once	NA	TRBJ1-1	TGCAGTGCTAATCGCGGGGCTCTAGGTACTGAAGCTTTCTTT	CSANRGALGTEAFF
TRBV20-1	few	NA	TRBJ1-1	TGCAGTGCTAGAAGGGGACGTACTGAAGCTTTCTTT	CSARRGRTEAFF
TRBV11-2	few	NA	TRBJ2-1	TGTGCCAGCAGTGGCCTGCGCGGGACCTCCTACAATGAGCAGTTCTTC	CASSGLRGTSYNEQFF
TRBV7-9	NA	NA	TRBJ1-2	TGTGCCAGCAGCGCTCGGCCAGGTGGAGGCTACACCTTC	CASSARPGGGYTF
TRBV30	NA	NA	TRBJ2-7	TGTGCCTGGAGTGTACGGAACGAGCAGTACTTC	CAWSVRNEQYF
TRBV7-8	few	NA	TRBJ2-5	TGTGCCAGCAGCTACGACCGGGGGGCATGGGAGACCCAGTACTTC	CASSYDRGAWETQYF
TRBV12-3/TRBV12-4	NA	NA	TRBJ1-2	TGTGCCAGCAGTTTAGACCCCAGGGGCGCAGGCTATGGCTACACCTTC	CASSLDPRGAGYGYTF
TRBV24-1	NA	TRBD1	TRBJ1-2	TGTGCCACCCCGGGACAGATCTATGGCTACACCTTC	CATPGQIYGYTF
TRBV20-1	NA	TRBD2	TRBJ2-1	TGCAGTGCTAGACTAGCGGGTTTATCCTACAATGAGCAGTTCTTC	CSARLAGLSYNEQFF
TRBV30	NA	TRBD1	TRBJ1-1	TGTGCCTGGACGGGACAGGGTAAACTGAACACTGAAGCTTTCTTT	CAWTGQGKLNTEAFF
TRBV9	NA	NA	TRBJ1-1	TGTGCCAGCAGCGTAGGTGCCCAGAACACTGAAGCTTTCTTT	CASSVGAQNTEAFF
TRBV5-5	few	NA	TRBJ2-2	TGTGCCAGCAGCTTGATCCCAGGGTCGAGCACCGGGGAGCTGTTTTTT	CASSLIPGSSTGELFF